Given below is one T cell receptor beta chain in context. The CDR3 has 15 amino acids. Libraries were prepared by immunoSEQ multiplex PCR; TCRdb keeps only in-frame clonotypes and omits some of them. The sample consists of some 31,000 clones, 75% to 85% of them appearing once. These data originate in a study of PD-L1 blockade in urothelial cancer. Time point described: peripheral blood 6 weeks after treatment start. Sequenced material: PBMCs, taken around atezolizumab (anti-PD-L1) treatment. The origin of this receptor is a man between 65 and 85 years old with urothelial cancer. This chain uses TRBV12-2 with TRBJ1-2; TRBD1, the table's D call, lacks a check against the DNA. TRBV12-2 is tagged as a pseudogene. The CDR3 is CASRLVGRIRCGYTF. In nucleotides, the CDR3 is TGTGCAAGTCGCTTAGTCGGCAGGATTCGCTGTGGCTACACCTTC.